A selection of T cell receptor beta chains follows, all from one sample in a study of post-analysis software for immune sequencing data. TCRdb ran MiXCR on the PCR reads and lists one entry per CDR3 protein. This sample has around 500,000 distinct CDR3 sequences, with less than 40% found just once. Sequences were obtained from blood. These receptors were obtained from a girl aged 2 to 17 with multiple sclerosis. CDR3s include the opening cysteine and the closing phenylalanine or tryptophan. The order of the fields is D gene, V gene, J gene, clone size, CDR3 length, CDR3 DNA, CDR3 protein. A D gene is named only where the DNA matches it firmly. The size field is filled for only some rows; it gives once, few, many or a size class.

>.|TRBV3-1|TRBJ2-1|.|16
TGTGCCAGCAGCCAAGACGAGGGGTACCCGTACAATGAGCAGTTCTTC
CASSQDEGYPYNEQFF
>TRBD1|TRBV6-2/TRBV6-3|TRBJ1-5|.|15
TGTGCCAGCAGTTCAGACAGGGGTGTGAATCAGCCCCAGCATTTT
CASSSDRGVNQPQHF
>.|TRBV6-1|TRBJ2-7|few|15
TGTGCCAGCAGTGAAGAAGGGGCACGCATCTACGAGCAGTACTTC
CASSEEGARIYEQYF
>.|TRBV20-1|TRBJ2-3|.|13
TGCAGTGCTTGGGATCGCGGCACAGATACGCAGTATTTT
CSAWDRGTDTQYF
>.|TRBV7-9|TRBJ2-5|few|13
TGTGCCAGCAACTTCGGGGCAGGGGAGACCCAGTACTTC
CASNFGAGETQYF
>TRBD1|TRBV6-5|TRBJ1-1|.|15
TGTGCCAGCAGTTACTCGACACAGGGGCGGACTGAAGCTTTCTTT
CASSYSTQGRTEAFF
>TRBD1|TRBV20-1|TRBJ2-5|.|15
TGCAGTCCAATATCCAACAGGGGGGTGGGAGAGACCCAGTACTTC
CSPISNRGVGETQYF
>.|TRBV4-1|TRBJ1-4|few|13
TGCGCCAGCAGCCCCCGGCTAACCGAAAAACTGTTTTTT
CASSPRLTEKLFF
>TRBD2|TRBV7-2|TRBJ2-3|few|16
TGTGCCAGCATCAACCTCCTAGCGGGGGGGCCGAATACGCAGTATTTT
CASINLLAGGPNTQYF
>TRBD1|TRBV6-1|TRBJ2-7|few|15
TGTGCCAGCAGTGAAGCGACACAGGGGCTTGGCGAGCAGTACTTC
CASSEATQGLGEQYF
>TRBD2|TRBV7-2|TRBJ2-1|few|15
TGTGCCAGCAAAACTAGCGGGGGGCTATACAATGAGCAGTTCTTC
CASKTSGGLYNEQFF
>.|TRBV11-3|TRBJ2-3|few|13
TGTGCCAGCAGCGCCAGAAGCACAGATACGCAGTATTTT
CASSARSTDTQYF
>.|TRBV7-9|TRBJ2-7|.|13
TGTGCCAGCAGCTTCGACAGTACCTACGAGCAGTACTTC
CASSFDSTYEQYF
>.|TRBV2|TRBJ1-1|.|12
TGTGCCAGCAGTCCCTCGGGCTCTGAAGCTTTCTTT
CASSPSGSEAFF
>TRBD2|TRBV29-1|TRBJ2-5|.|15
TGCAGCGTCACGAACCTAGCGGGGGGGCAAGAGACCCAGTACTTC
CSVTNLAGGQETQYF